The entry below gives a single T cell receptor beta chain sequence along with its context. This specimen comes from a study of control samples from healthy donors and cancer patients. Libraries were prepared by immunoSEQ multiplex PCR; TCRdb keeps only in-frame clonotypes and omits some of them. The table lists 190,000 or so clones, approximately 95% of them singletons. V was clipped by 7 bases and J by 7 bases, with 15 bases between them. CDR1 and CDR2 (germline): KGHDR, SFDVKD. The CDR3 contains 14 residues. This sequence joins TRBV24-1 and TRBJ2-2; TRBD1 might be the D (8 bases). The specimen was blood. The clonotype originates from a man between 18 and 29 years old in good health. As DNA, the CDR3 is TGTGCCACCAGAGGAACAGGGGGGGACGGGGAGCTGTTTTTT. It codes for CATRGTGGDGELFF.